This TCR beta chain was recovered during a study of blood T cell repertoires in COVID-19. In the study overall: The United States, Italy and Spain provided the acute and convalescent COVID-19 samples. The analysed material was cDNA or gDNA that came from T cells, B-cell-depleted T cells, or PBMCs.

Patients from Seattle were sampled longitudinally, starting during active infection. Germline loops: CDR1 DFQATT, CDR2 SNEGSKA (reference sequence). The CDR3 extends over 15 amino acids. J was trimmed by 7 bases and V by 3 bases; bases with no gene match: 12. In the authors' workflow: Counts of nucleated cells, estimated from reference gene primer amplification, were obtained. TCRdb's table, derived via immunoSEQ multiplex PCR, lists solely in-frame clones and lacks some. The DNA was the basis for D and trimming; V, J and clone size are from that table. The sample shows some 390,000 clones, approximately 91% of them seen only once.

The sequenced sample consisted of peripheral blood. The genes are TRBV20-1 and TRBJ1-1; 9 bases fit TRBD1. The receptor was derived from a woman in her thirties or forties with COVID-19, enrolled during active disease. The DNA of the CDR3 is TGCAGTGCTAGTGGTCTACAGGGGGCGCGCGGTGAAGCTTTCTTT. Amino acid sequence: CSASGLQGARGEAFF.